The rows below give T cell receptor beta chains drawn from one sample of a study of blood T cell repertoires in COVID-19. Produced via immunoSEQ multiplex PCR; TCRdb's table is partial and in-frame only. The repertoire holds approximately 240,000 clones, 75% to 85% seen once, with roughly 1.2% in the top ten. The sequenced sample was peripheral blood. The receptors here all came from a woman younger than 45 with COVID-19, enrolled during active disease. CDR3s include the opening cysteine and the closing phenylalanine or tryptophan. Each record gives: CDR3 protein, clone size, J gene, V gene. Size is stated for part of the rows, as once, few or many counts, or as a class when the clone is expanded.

CDR3 protein: CASSDPGTNEKLFF
clone size: NA
J gene: TRBJ1-4
V gene: TRBV25-1

CDR3 protein: CASSSGGAREYEQYF
clone size: NA
J gene: TRBJ2-7
V gene: TRBV7-2

CDR3 protein: CASSAGTGAQNSPLHF
clone size: NA
J gene: TRBJ1-6
V gene: TRBV9

CDR3 protein: CASSVLGRGGEDTQYF
clone size: NA
J gene: TRBJ2-3
V gene: TRBV9

CDR3 protein: CAIGGAAQNTGELFF
clone size: once
J gene: TRBJ2-2
V gene: TRBV19

CDR3 protein: CASSDRGPSSYEQYF
clone size: NA
J gene: TRBJ2-7
V gene: TRBV7-2

CDR3 protein: CASAQIDRPDGYTF
clone size: NA
J gene: TRBJ1-2
V gene: TRBV14

CDR3 protein: CASSLVGTDNSPLHF
clone size: NA
J gene: TRBJ1-6
V gene: TRBV7-9

CDR3 protein: CASSQTGLNDEQFF
clone size: NA
J gene: TRBJ2-1
V gene: TRBV7-7

CDR3 protein: CASSSLAPLGTDTQYF
clone size: NA
J gene: TRBJ2-3
V gene: TRBV5-6

CDR3 protein: CSVRTSGGYTGELFF
clone size: NA
J gene: TRBJ2-2
V gene: TRBV29-1

CDR3 protein: CASSFSPPGEKLFF
clone size: few
J gene: TRBJ1-4
V gene: TRBV27

CDR3 protein: CSVERRSNYGYTF
clone size: NA
J gene: TRBJ1-2
V gene: TRBV29-1

CDR3 protein: CASVRVLGTEAFF
clone size: NA
J gene: TRBJ1-1
V gene: TRBV12-3/TRBV12-4

CDR3 protein: CASRRSTSGSTGELFF
clone size: few
J gene: TRBJ2-2
V gene: TRBV5-4

CDR3 protein: CASSSLPDYSPLHF
clone size: NA
J gene: TRBJ1-6
V gene: TRBV27

CDR3 protein: CASPPGTYEQYF
clone size: NA
J gene: TRBJ2-7
V gene: TRBV3-1/TRBV3-2